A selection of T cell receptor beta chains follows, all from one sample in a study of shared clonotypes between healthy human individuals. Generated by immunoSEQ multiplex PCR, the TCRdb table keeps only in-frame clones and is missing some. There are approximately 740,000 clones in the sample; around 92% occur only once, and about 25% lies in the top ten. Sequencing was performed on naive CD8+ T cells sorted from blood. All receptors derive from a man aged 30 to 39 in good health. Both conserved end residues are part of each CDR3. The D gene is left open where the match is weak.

CASSQGLRTGNNQPQHF TRBD1 TRBJ1-5 TRBV4-1
CASNNRGGETQYF - TRBJ2-5 TRBV5-4
CASRGSLTQSRANVLTF - TRBJ2-6 TRBV12-2
CASSPSRDTYDRTYNEQFF - TRBJ2-1 TRBV28
CASSLSGGVPNYGYTF - TRBJ1-2 TRBV7-9
CASSFDGSSYNEQFF - TRBJ2-1 TRBV7-8
CASSDARAGRKLFF - TRBJ1-4 TRBV7-6
CASSLNRALSEKLFF - TRBJ1-4 TRBV5-8
CASSLGAGTGVGETQYF TRBD1 TRBJ2-5 TRBV28
CASSLGTSIEQFF TRBD2 TRBJ2-1 TRBV13
CASTTGQGAYEQYF TRBD1 TRBJ2-7 TRBV6-1
CASSSLTENTGELFF - TRBJ2-2 TRBV6-5
CASSLTFMGGSRYEQYF - TRBJ2-7 TRBV7-9
CASSFEWGETQYF - TRBJ2-5 TRBV7-3
CASSSGLAGDAQYF TRBD2 TRBJ2-7 TRBV7-2
CASSLNGEQFF - TRBJ2-1 TRBV27
CASSLGGSEQYF TRBD2 TRBJ2-7 TRBV11-3
CASSQAGREQFF - TRBJ2-1 TRBV7-9
CASAVRSSPDTQYF - TRBJ2-3 TRBV6-5
CASSLGEGADYGYTF TRBD1 TRBJ1-2 TRBV7-6
CASSRGSGSSYNEQFF TRBD2 TRBJ2-1 TRBV19
CASSFDVRDRAYEQYF TRBD1 TRBJ2-7 TRBV28
CASSADKGGGMNTEAFF - TRBJ1-1 TRBV9
CASSLGTTNEQFF - TRBJ2-1 TRBV11-2
CASSLGTSGTYEQYF TRBD2 TRBJ2-7 TRBV7-9
CASSDPLGHRNYNEQFF - TRBJ2-1 TRBV25-1
CASSPFPRGAGDTQYF - TRBJ2-3 TRBV7-8
CASSQDSRVGQPQHF - TRBJ1-5 TRBV4-1
CASRWVPRAEAFF - TRBJ1-1 TRBV27
CASSLEPQETQYF - TRBJ2-5 TRBV7-9
CASSPGTVIHNEQFF - TRBJ2-1 TRBV7-9
CASSPRQTNQPQHF - TRBJ1-5 TRBV19
CASSSGLGYEKLFF - TRBJ1-4 TRBV27
CASSQDPPDGLSYEQYF - TRBJ2-7 TRBV4-1
CASSYGYGTGELFF - TRBJ2-2 TRBV19
CASSVNPGTGVHNEQFF TRBD1 TRBJ2-1 TRBV9
CANMNSRENTGELFF - TRBJ2-2 TRBV7-9
CASSPLDQLSPDYEQYF - TRBJ2-7 TRBV14
CATRRDEQYF - TRBJ2-7 TRBV28
CATNSGNTIYF - TRBJ1-3 TRBV19
CASSTSGGETQYF TRBD2 TRBJ2-5 TRBV7-9
CASTRDSEAFF TRBD1 TRBJ1-1 TRBV2
CASSYHPGDTEAFF - TRBJ1-1 TRBV5-1
CASSQGTRDPYNEQFF TRBD2 TRBJ2-1 TRBV7-9
CSALDTEAFF - TRBJ1-1 TRBV29-1
CASRGQGNEKLFF TRBD1 TRBJ1-4 TRBV7-9
CASSSASSRGTDTQYF - TRBJ2-3 TRBV11-1
CASSLGGQGDEQYF - TRBJ2-7 TRBV5-4
CASSRRDRLDEQFF - TRBJ2-1 TRBV16
CASSFKGYEQHF - TRBJ2-7 TRBV11-3
CASSRTGRKNIQYF - TRBJ2-4 TRBV7-8
CASSPGGNSLEQYF TRBD1 TRBJ2-7 TRBV7-6
CASSFTGTSGSAGELFF TRBD2 TRBJ2-2 TRBV7-6
CASSPGLAGVIEQYF TRBD2 TRBJ2-7 TRBV27